This T cell receptor beta chain was sequenced in a study of molecular identifiers for immune sequencing clone quantification (dated by TCRdb to about 2018). In terms of the full investigation: For a replicate experiment, the RNA from either about 20,000 or 100,000 naive CD8 T cells was divided into five aliquots, and four of those aliquots went on to sequencing. This methods study benchmarked molecular-identifier clustering-based TCR repertoire sequencing (MIDCIRS) and TCR RNA copy counting, using CD8 T cells to do so. Results the study describes overall, beyond this receptor: The sizes of highly expanded clones could end up underestimated when identical TCR molecules share a barcode. Spiked-in Jurkat TCR RNA equal to a single cell's worth was reported to be detectable even within 1,100,000 naive CD8 T cells. The naive libraries included spiked-in Jurkat TCR RNA (over nine copies' worth), and this RNA is not part of the donor repertoire. When barcode sub-clustering was omitted, TCR diversity was inflated by chimeric consensus sequences, with chimeras reaching as high as 47%. Modeling indicated roughly 3.2 TCR RNA copies recovered per cell, compared with 9.5 to 10 by digital PCR, which implies a capture efficiency of around 30%. In CMV-specific effector cells, clones with more than 20 RNA copies accounted for over 99% of molecules, whereas in naive cells such clones accounted for under 1%.

Library preparation used PCR. For sequencing, a NextSeq 500 was employed. Bulk TCR libraries were generated as previously described, with the TCR primers listed in Table S5 used. Total RNA was purified with the Qiagen AllPrep DNA/RNA kit. Before analysis, reads from multiple sequencing runs of the same library were pooled. From the authors' description of their analysis: Only reads with exact TCR constant sequence were kept, trimmed to 150 nt, and grouped by their 12-nt molecular barcodes. Reads inside each barcode group were sub-clustered using a 15% Levenshtein threshold, and a quality-weighted consensus sequence was constructed for each RNA molecule. Non-functional sequences were discarded, and so were lower-count sequences lying one edit away from another sequence. Based on a fit of two negative binomial distributions, barcode sub-clusters having less than 20% of the maximum read count were discarded. TCRdb applied fastp at Q25 and MiXCR to the public reads, then kept only in-frame beta chains. When rows share a CDR3 protein, they turn into one entry using the most common DNA and genes. Clone size and V and J calls follow TCRdb, not the original study. Here the sample has approximately 590,000 distinct CDR3 sequences; roughly 23% occur a single time. 0.78% of the sample is in the top ten clones.

Libraries of naive CD8 T cells were generated from around 20,000 to 990,000 sorted cells, with 10%, 30% or 50% of the purified RNA used. On a BD FACSAria II, naive CD8 T cells were FACS-sorted as CD8+CD4-CCR7+CD45RA+ and collected into RLT Plus buffer. To test detection sensitivity, Jurkat RNA equivalent to about eleven TCR copies was spiked into samples of about 20,000-1,100,000 naive CD8 T cells. Enrichment of CD8 T cells was done with RosetteSep CD8+ T Cell Enrichment Cocktail plus Ficoll-Paque, and ACK red cell lysis came afterward. The CDR3 measures 13 amino acids from cysteine to phenylalanine. Just the 39-base CDR3 DNA is kept, in frame starting at base 1. The germline V gene encodes CDR1 GTSNPN and CDR2 SVGIG (reference sequence). The junction shows trimming of 3 bases on V and 5 bases on J, plus 13 bases between the germline ends. This clonotype was seen repeatedly, ten times or more. Its target antigen remains unknown. No qualities accompany the bases; no much larger clone lies one base away.

This receptor chain uses TRBV30 and TRBJ1-1; TRBD1 is a possible D gene, resting on 6 matching bases. This receptor was taken from a human donor in good health. Some libraries in this study had Jurkat cell RNA spiked in. Input material: naive CD8+ T cells from blood, with Jurkat cell RNA spiked in. The cell subset or site label here, explained by the study, means: FACS-sorted CD8+CD4-CCR7+CD45RA+ naive T cells. The nucleotide sequence reads as follows: TGTGCCTGGAGGAAGGGGGTAGGAACTGAAGCTTTCTTT. It is translated as CAWRKGVGTEAFF.